A selection of T cell receptor beta chains follows, all from one sample in a study of T cells in Graves' hyperthyroidism and ophthalmopathy. TCRdb re-called the multiplex PCR reads with MiXCR, one entry per CDR3 protein. The sample contains 500,000 to 550,000 distinct CDR3 sequences, around 21% of which appear only once. Sequencing was carried out using blood. All receptors derive from a man between 18 and 35 years old with Graves' hyperthyroidism. Both conserved end residues are trimmed from each CDR3.

v_call: TRBV7-8
cdr3_aa: ASSRDRASSPLH

v_call: TRBV12-5
cdr3_aa: ASGLGTGLTGELF

v_call: TRBV7-6
cdr3_aa: ASSSGAGGIYGYT

v_call: TRBV28
cdr3_aa: ASSRYRQGRIHLLEQY

v_call: TRBV29-1
cdr3_aa: SVAPIPGGTQETQY

v_call: TRBV20-1
cdr3_aa: STLRTGVYEQY

v_call: TRBV20-1
cdr3_aa: SARDGTGAGYGYT

v_call: TRBV7-8
cdr3_aa: ASSQIAGGPGQF

v_call: TRBV11-2
cdr3_aa: ASSVTPTFGGYT

v_call: TRBV20-1
cdr3_aa: SANPPTSFNTGELF

v_call: TRBV28
cdr3_aa: ASSFWGRKNEKLF

v_call: TRBV30
cdr3_aa: AWKPGEAF

v_call: TRBV20-1
cdr3_aa: SARSFGQGAYEQY

v_call: TRBV28
cdr3_aa: ASSPYRQPAYGYT

v_call: TRBV12-3/TRBV12-4
cdr3_aa: ASRPRDRVSGELF

v_call: TRBV12-3/TRBV12-4
cdr3_aa: ASSAGLAREQY

v_call: TRBV12-3/TRBV12-4
cdr3_aa: ASTPYGGGRNQPQH

v_call: TRBV9
cdr3_aa: ASSPSGGLNTEAF

v_call: TRBV20-1
cdr3_aa: SARGLAETQY

v_call: TRBV27
cdr3_aa: ASSELPETQY

v_call: TRBV6-5
cdr3_aa: ASSYSLSGSPYEQY

v_call: TRBV6-1
cdr3_aa: ASSAGRVFDTGELF

v_call: TRBV6-1
cdr3_aa: ASSEAYNLAEAF

v_call: TRBV2
cdr3_aa: ASWRGAPNSPLH

v_call: TRBV12-3/TRBV12-4
cdr3_aa: ASKQTGEAYEQY

v_call: TRBV4-1
cdr3_aa: ASSQDRTGAANTEAF

v_call: TRBV6-1
cdr3_aa: ASSEYQGYTDAF

v_call: TRBV12-3/TRBV12-4
cdr3_aa: ASSPVSTGELF

v_call: TRBV6-4
cdr3_aa: ASSYSPGREQY

v_call: TRBV6-5
cdr3_aa: ASSYYGLAGSQETQY

v_call: TRBV7-2
cdr3_aa: ASSLAPGDRSFSNQPQH

v_call: TRBV28
cdr3_aa: ASSFRGAFAMNGYT

v_call: TRBV11-2
cdr3_aa: ASSTSAGLAGRQETQY

v_call: TRBV27
cdr3_aa: ASSFSYSYEQY

v_call: TRBV19
cdr3_aa: ASRSSGANVLT

v_call: TRBV27
cdr3_aa: ASSLSRTDRGFLNTEAF

v_call: TRBV20-1
cdr3_aa: SATQDGLNGYT

v_call: TRBV19
cdr3_aa: ASSNFGFTEAF

v_call: TRBV12-3/TRBV12-4
cdr3_aa: ASSTGPSNYGYT

v_call: TRBV3-1
cdr3_aa: ASSHYDPYGYT

v_call: TRBV11-2
cdr3_aa: ASSMTSDQETQY

v_call: TRBV5-1
cdr3_aa: ASSSHQGLANTEAF